This T cell receptor (beta chain) was profiled in a study of blood T cell repertoires in COVID-19. Study context: Acute-phase and convalescent COVID-19 samples originated in the United States, Italy and Spain.

This table comes from immunoSEQ multiplex PCR, and its TCRdb copy is limited to in-frame clones, with some not included. The sample comprises some 120,000 clones, roughly four fifths of which are singletons, and more than 3% rests with the top ten. V was pared by 1 base and J by 1 base, with 8 bases between. Germline lookup yields CDR1 LGHNT and CDR2 FRNRAP. The CDR3 is 15 residues long. The chain couples TRBV12-5 to TRBJ2-1; D ambiguous. The sequence came from a woman between 45 and 65 years old with acute or convalescent COVID-19. The sample consisted of peripheral blood. The DNA for the CDR3 is TGTGCTAGTGGTTTGGGGCTAGTGTCCTACAATGAGCAGTTCTTC. Protein: CASGLGLVSYNEQFF.